This TCR beta chain came from a study of cytomegalovirus exposure and HLA in healthy donors. The PCR contained 60 Vbeta and 13 Jbeta primers. Profiled with immunoSEQ multiplex PCR; TCRdb holds only in-frame clones, not every one. The sample lists some 110,000 clones, around 75% occurring once. The germline V gene has CDR1 LNHDA and CDR2 SQIVND (reference sequence). Trimming removed 3 bases from V and 6 bases from J, with 11 bases in between. The CDR3 loop spans 13 amino acids. On this clone itself: Its antigen is as yet unknown.

General study findings and limits: The productive fraction for most TCR beta V segments was about 87% or about 30% in an earlier analysis. Most observed TCR sequences were rare, whereas some public TCRs were detected in many donors. Analyzed later, most CMV-associated TCR beta chains appeared HLA-restricted.

Sequencing was carried out using PBMCs. The chain has TRBV19 and TRBJ1-2; D possibly corresponds to TRBD1 (6 bases). This TCR came from a male donor in good health and CMV-seropositive. The CDR3 nucleotides are TGTGCCAGTAGTATTGGGCCAGGGGATGGCTACACCTTC. Translated, it gives CASSIGPGDGYTF. The full variable domain, its missing parts supplied by reference TRBV19 and TRBJ1-2, is DGGITQSPKYLFRKEGQNVTLSCEQNLNHDAMYWYRQDPGQGLRLIYYSQIVNDFQKGDIAEGYSVSREKKESFPLTVTSAQKNPTAFYLCASSIGPGDGYTFGSGTRLTVV.